Listed below are T cell receptor beta chains from one sample, sequenced in a study of spatial heterogeneity in lung cancer. A single record per CDR3 protein comes from TCRdb applying MiXCR to the 5' RACE reads. Of about 38,000 distinct CDR3 sequences listed, 7.5% were seen once; the top ten hold roughly 28%. Specimen: PBMCs, collected at surgery. These receptors all stem from a male donor with early-stage non-small cell lung cancer. CDR3s include the opening cysteine and the closing phenylalanine or tryptophan. Fields, in order: J gene, D gene, V gene, clone size, CDR3 protein, CDR3 DNA. The D gene is left open where the match is weak. Size is omitted from some rows. Given values are once, few, many or a class for expanded clones.

>TRBJ2-5|NA|TRBV5-1|NA
CASTGDQETQYF
TGCGCCAGCACCGGGGACCAAGAGACCCAGTACTTC
>TRBJ2-3|NA|TRBV18|NA
CASSPWAQANTDTQYF
TGTGCCAGCTCACCATGGGCGCAGGCTAACACAGATACGCAGTATTTT
>TRBJ2-3|TRBD2|TRBV28|many
CASSTPTLAGGRNTDTQYF
TGTGCCAGCAGTACACCGACTCTAGCGGGAGGGCGAAACACAGATACGCAGTATTTT
>TRBJ1-5|NA|TRBV6-2/TRBV6-3|many
CASRKRTSNQPQHF
TGTGCCTCGAGAAAACGGACCAGCAATCAGCCCCAGCATTTT
>TRBJ2-3|TRBD1|TRBV29-1|many
CSVEDRSRQGAWYF
TGCAGCGTTGAAGATCGTAGTAGGCAGGGGGCATGGTATTTT
>TRBJ1-4|NA|TRBV6-4|many
CASSDRRRATNEKLFF
TGTGCCAGCAGTGACAGGCGGAGGGCGACTAATGAAAAACTGTTTTTT
>TRBJ1-4|NA|TRBV6-2/TRBV6-3|many
CASTLPDSNEKLFF
TGTGCCAGCACCTTACCGGACAGTAATGAAAAACTGTTTTTT
>TRBJ1-6|TRBD1|TRBV20-1|NA
CSASWGQGRSPLHF
TGCAGTGCTAGCTGGGGACAGGGAAGGTCACCCCTCCACTTT
>TRBJ1-6|TRBD1|TRBV15|few
CATSRGTGGNSPLHF
TGTGCCACCAGCAGAGGGACAGGGGGCAATTCACCCCTCCACTTT
>TRBJ2-1|NA|TRBV19|many
CASKAVARYNEQFF
TGTGCCAGTAAGGCAGTGGCAAGATACAATGAGCAGTTCTTC
>TRBJ1-1|NA|TRBV12-3/TRBV12-4|many
CASSFSGITEAFF
TGTGCCAGCAGTTTTTCAGGGATCACTGAAGCTTTCTTT
>TRBJ2-7|NA|TRBV6-1|NA
CASSGTEYEQYF
TGTGCCAGCAGTGGGACGGAGTACGAGCAGTACTTC
>TRBJ2-2|NA|TRBV7-8|few
CASSLAGVTGELFF
TGTGCCAGCAGCTTAGCGGGAGTAACGGGGGAGCTGTTTTTT